Included here is one T cell receptor beta chain sequence, with context. This clonotype has more than one count but fewer than ten. Its antigen target is currently unknown. No much larger clone exists at a distance of one base, and base qualities are not known. Ficoll-Paque density gradient centrifugation was the method used to isolate PBMCs. This specimen comes from a study of T-cell memory formation after mild COVID-19 (dated by TCRdb to about 2021). As for the study more broadly: Most TCR sequence clusters were specific to one of the two donors. In a couple of donors, T-cell clones that expanded and contracted after mild COVID-19 were tracked by sequencing TCRalpha and TCRbeta repertoires over time. Two young, previously healthy adult volunteers, one female and one male, were included in the cohort. Results and caveats for the whole study, not just this receptor: Balanced CD4/CD8 phenotypes were observed for clones contracting from day 15 to 85, whereas a bias towards CD4+ was observed for a second wave of clones expanding from day 15 to 37. Some responding clones were detected in pre-infection memory, suggesting pre-existing cross-reactive memory T cells joined the SARS-CoV-2 response. The study covered only two mild cases, and larger cohorts including severe cases with pre-infection samples were considered necessary. Contracting CD4+ clones turned up mainly in the CM and EM memory subsets, whereas EMRA was where CD8+ clones were enriched. SARS-CoV-2 specificity of the second-wave clones peaking on day 37 was not confirmed.

TCRdb lists the instrument as Illumina NovaSeq 6000. cDNA libraries for TCRalpha and TCRbeta were prepared by 5'RACE using constant-segment primers, with sample barcodes and unique molecular identifiers added. Trizol reagent was used to extract RNA from every sample. The libraries were amplified in two PCR steps, and the second step added a second sample barcode and Illumina TruSeq adapters. The libraries were sequenced on an Illumina NovaSeq using 2 x 150 bp paired-end reads. In the paper's pipeline: Demultiplexing of reads and collapsing into UMI-guided consensus sequences were performed with migec v1.2.7. With mixcr v2.1.11, UMI consensuses were aligned to TRA and TRB V and J templates and assembled into clonotypes. Clonotypes were classified as expanded or contracted when called significant by both edgeR and NoisET, with noise models trained on biological replicates. edgeR calls used a false discovery rate-adjusted p below 0.01 and a log2 fold-change threshold of 1. As an exploratory analysis of dynamics, max-normalized trajectories of the 1000 most abundant clonotypes were examined by PCA with hierarchical clustering. The CD4 or CD8 phenotype of responding clones was assigned using the separately sequenced CD4+ and CD8+ repertoires. Through fastp at Q25 and MiXCR, TCRdb rebuilt clones from the public reads, retaining in-frame beta chains. When rows share a CDR3 protein, they turn into one entry using the most common DNA and genes. TCRdb's processing, not the authors' own work, is the source of the V and J calls. The sample table contains 530,000 or so distinct CDR3 sequences; only one count was recorded for approximately 15% of them. About 7.4% of the sample belongs to the ten largest clones.

V is cut back by 0 bases and J by 1 base, with 3 bases in the junction unmatched. The CDR3 contains 17 residues, cysteine and phenylalanine counted. Just the 51-base CDR3 DNA is kept, in frame starting at base 1. Per the germline V gene, SGDLS is the CDR1 and YYNGEE is the CDR2. The sequencing sample was made of PBMCs or a T cell subset sorted from them (not recorded which). The clonotype originates from an adult woman who had mild COVID-19 (a few samples of this study predate the infection). The sample titles of this study are shuffled in the database, so cell type and time point are left out; the donor was told from shared clones. The chain was built from TRBV9 and TRBJ2-1; a stretch of 11 junction bases matches TRBD2. The CDR3 protein sequence reads: CASSVDSSGGSYNEQFF. The nucleotide sequence reads as follows: TGTGCCAGCAGCGTAGACTCTAGCGGGGGGTCCTACAATGAGCAGTTCTTC.